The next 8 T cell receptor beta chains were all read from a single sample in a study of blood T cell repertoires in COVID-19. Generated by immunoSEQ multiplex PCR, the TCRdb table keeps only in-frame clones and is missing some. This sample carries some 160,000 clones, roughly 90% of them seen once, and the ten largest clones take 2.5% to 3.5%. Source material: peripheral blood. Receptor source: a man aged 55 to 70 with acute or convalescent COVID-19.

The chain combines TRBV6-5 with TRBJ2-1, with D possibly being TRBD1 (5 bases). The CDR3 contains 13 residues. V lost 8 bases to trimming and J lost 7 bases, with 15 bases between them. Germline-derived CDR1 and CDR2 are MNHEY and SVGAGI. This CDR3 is CASAAGPWNEQFF. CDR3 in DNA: TGTGCCAGCGCGGCAGGGCCTTGGAATGAGCAGTTCTTC.

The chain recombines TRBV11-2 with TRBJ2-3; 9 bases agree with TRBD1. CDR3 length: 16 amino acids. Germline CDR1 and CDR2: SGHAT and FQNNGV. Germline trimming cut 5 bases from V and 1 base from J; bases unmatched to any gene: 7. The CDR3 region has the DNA TGTGCCAGCAGCACGCGGACAGGGGAAGGCACAGATACGCAGTATTTT. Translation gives CASSTRTGEGTDTQYF.

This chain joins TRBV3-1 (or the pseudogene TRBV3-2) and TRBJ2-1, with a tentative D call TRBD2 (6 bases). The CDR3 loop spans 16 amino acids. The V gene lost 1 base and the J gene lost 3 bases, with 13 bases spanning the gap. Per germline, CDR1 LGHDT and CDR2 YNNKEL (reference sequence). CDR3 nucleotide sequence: TGTGCCAGCAGCCAAGGGTTCCAGCGGGTCTACAATGAGCAGTTCTTC. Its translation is CASSQGFQRVYNEQFF.

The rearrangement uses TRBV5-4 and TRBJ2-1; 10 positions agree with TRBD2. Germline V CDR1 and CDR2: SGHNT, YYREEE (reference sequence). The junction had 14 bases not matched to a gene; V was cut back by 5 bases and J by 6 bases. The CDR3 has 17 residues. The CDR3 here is CASSQHTLAGVGNEQFF. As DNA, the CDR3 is TGTGCCAGCAGTCAACATACTCTAGCGGGGGTAGGCAATGAGCAGTTCTTC.

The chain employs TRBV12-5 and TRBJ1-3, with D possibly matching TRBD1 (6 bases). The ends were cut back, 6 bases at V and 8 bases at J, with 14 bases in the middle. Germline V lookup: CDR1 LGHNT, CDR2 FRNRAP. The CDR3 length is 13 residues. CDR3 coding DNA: TGTGCTAGTGGCCATGGGGGGGCGGACACCATATATTTT. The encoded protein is CASGHGGADTIYF. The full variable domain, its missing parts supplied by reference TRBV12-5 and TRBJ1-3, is DARVTQTPRHKVTEMGQEVTMRCQPILGHNTVFWYRQTMMQGLELLAYFRNRAPLDDSGMPKDRFSAEMPDATLATLKIQPSEPRDSAVYFCASGHGGADTIYFGEGSWLTVV.

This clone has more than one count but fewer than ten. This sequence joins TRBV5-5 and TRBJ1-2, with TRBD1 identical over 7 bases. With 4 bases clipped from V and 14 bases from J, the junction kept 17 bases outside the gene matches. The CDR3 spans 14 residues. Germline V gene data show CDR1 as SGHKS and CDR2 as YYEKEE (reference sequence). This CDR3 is CASSLSGTALSATF. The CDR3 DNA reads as TGTGCCAGCAGCCTATCCGGGACAGCCTTGTCGGCTACCTTC.

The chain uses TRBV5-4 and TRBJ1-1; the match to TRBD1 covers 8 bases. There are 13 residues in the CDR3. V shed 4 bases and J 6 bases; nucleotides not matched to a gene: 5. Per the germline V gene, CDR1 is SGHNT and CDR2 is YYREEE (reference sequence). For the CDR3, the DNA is TGTGCCAGCAGCCTCCGGGACAGGTCTGAAGCTTTCTTT. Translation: CASSLRDRSEAFF.

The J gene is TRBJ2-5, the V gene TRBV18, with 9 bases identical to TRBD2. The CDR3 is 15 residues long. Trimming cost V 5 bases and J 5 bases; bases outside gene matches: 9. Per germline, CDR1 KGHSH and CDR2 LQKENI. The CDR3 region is CASSTGTSSAETQYF. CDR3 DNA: TGTGCCAGCTCAACCGGGACTAGCTCCGCGGAGACCCAGTACTTC.